This T cell receptor (beta chain) was captured in a study of blood T cells in healthy people across ages. Primed by a sample-barcoded 5' primer and a J-beta primer mix, a second PCR proceeded for about 6 to 11 cycles. Using its own MiXCR run on the 5' RACE reads, TCRdb lists one record per CDR3 protein. The table shows about 1,400,000 distinct CDR3 sequences, with approximately 40% occurring only once. Remarks on this clonotype: The antigen is not known.

Study results and caveats: Investigators treated diversity estimates from one million T cells as underestimates. Observed TCR beta diversity showed a strong correlation with the percentage of naive T cells as measured by flow cytometry. Unsorted PBMC input precluded a conclusive naive versus antigen-experienced comparison.

Donors gave ten milliliters of peripheral blood apiece. This CDR3 has 17 residues. The germline V gene encodes CDR1 SGHRS and CDR2 YFSETQ. Sequences were obtained from blood. The V and J genes are TRBV5-1 and TRBJ2-1; 10 bases are shared with TRBD1. The DNA end lines up better with TRBJ2-7; the J call may be wrong. This receptor was identified in a woman between 18 and 29 years old in good health. DNA for the CDR3: TGCGCCAGCAGCGAATACCGGGACAGGGGCCGATACAATGAGCAGTACTTC. This gives the protein CASSEYRDRGRYNEQYF.